The rows below give T cell receptor beta chains drawn from one sample of a study of cytomegalovirus exposure and HLA in healthy donors. Sequencing was performed with immunoSEQ multiplex PCR; in TCRdb, only in-frame clones are kept and a portion is missing. The listing contains around 140,000 clones. The specimen sequenced was PBMCs. These TCRs come from a woman between 40 and 50 years old in good health and CMV-seronegative. Each CDR3 is given with its conserved first and last residue. D genes are given only for firm matches.

cdr3_aa | cdr3_nt | d_call | j_call | v_call
CASSPGSFRGDGYTF | TGTGCCAGCTCACCAGGGAGTTTCAGGGGCGATGGCTACACCTTC | - | TRBJ1-2 | TRBV18
CASSPGEETQYF | TGTGCCAGCTCACCCGGGGAAGAGACCCAGTACTTC | - | TRBJ2-5 | TRBV18
CASSFGTSGGAGKTQYF | TGTGCCAGCAGCTTCGGTACTAGCGGGGGGGCCGGTAAGACCCAGTACTTC | TRBD2 | TRBJ2-5 | TRBV5-4
CASSPTARANEKLFF | TGTGCCAGCAGCCCGACCGCGAGGGCTAATGAAAAACTGTTTTTT | - | TRBJ1-4 | TRBV27
CASTPGDTSGNTIYF | TGTGCCAGCACCCCCGGGGATACATCTGGAAACACCATATATTTT | - | TRBJ1-3 | TRBV6-1
CASSLRGQPQHF | TGTGCCAGCAGCTTGAGGGGGCAGCCCCAGCATTTT | - | TRBJ1-5 | TRBV7-2
CASSLVAGPYGYTF | TGTGCCAGCAGCTTAGTTGCGGGACCCTATGGCTACACCTTC | - | TRBJ1-2 | TRBV7-2
CASSLPDSSRTDTQYF | TGTGCCAGCAGCTTACCCGACAGCTCCCGCACAGATACGCAGTATTTT | - | TRBJ2-3 | TRBV11-2
CASSWDRSNQPQHF | TGTGCCAGCAGTTGGGACAGGTCCAATCAGCCCCAGCATTTT | TRBD1 | TRBJ1-5 | TRBV7-8
CASSRTGPWTGELFF | TGTGCCAGCAGCCGGACAGGGCCTTGGACCGGGGAGCTGTTTTTT | TRBD1 | TRBJ2-2 | TRBV5-4
CASSFETYTEAFF | TGCGCCAGCAGCTTCGAGACTTACACTGAAGCTTTCTTT | - | TRBJ1-1 | TRBV5-1
CASSLVSGTDTQYF | TGCGCCAGCAGCTTGGTTTCGGGCACAGATACGCAGTATTTT | - | TRBJ2-3 | TRBV5-1
CASSPTRTRGNEQYF | TGTGCCAGCAGCCCCACGAGGACTAGGGGAAACGAGCAGTACTTC | TRBD2 | TRBJ2-7 | TRBV7-6
CSASPEDTQYF | TGCAGTGCTAGCCCGGAGGATACGCAGTATTTT | - | TRBJ2-3 | TRBV20-1
CASSPRGQGARSTEAFF | TGTGCCAGCTCACCCCGGGGACAGGGTGCCCGAAGCACTGAAGCTTTCTTT | TRBD1 | TRBJ1-1 | TRBV18
CASSSGFRTEAFF | TGTGCCAGCAGTTCAGGGTTTCGCACTGAAGCTTTCTTT | - | TRBJ1-1 | TRBV28
CASSSLTGPFGANVLTF | TGTGCCAGCAGCTCTCTAACAGGGCCCTTTGGGGCCAACGTCCTGACTTTC | - | TRBJ2-6 | TRBV7-3
CASSRDGDTEAFF | TGTGCCAGCTCGAGGGATGGTGACACTGAAGCTTTCTTT | - | TRBJ1-1 | TRBV6-5
CASSNTGTGVYQPQHF | TGTGCCAGCAGCAACACCGGGACAGGGGTTTATCAGCCCCAGCATTTT | TRBD1 | TRBJ1-5 | TRBV28
CASSILGTNYGYTF | TGTGCCAGTAGTATACTGGGCACCAACTATGGCTACACCTTC | - | TRBJ1-2 | TRBV19
CASGKRGASNEQFF | TGTGCCAGCGGAAAGCGGGGGGCGTCCAATGAGCAGTTCTTC | TRBD2 | TRBJ2-1 | TRBV28
CASSPLRGPNSPLHF | TGTGCCAGCTCACCACTCAGGGGGCCTAATTCACCCCTCCACTTT | TRBD1 | TRBJ1-6 | TRBV18
CASSQGPLGGYNEQFF | TGCGCCAGCAGCCAAGGGCCCCTGGGGGGCTACAATGAGCAGTTCTTC | - | TRBJ2-1 | TRBV4-1
CASSSRAVDSPLHF | TGTGCCAGCAGTTCCAGGGCGGTGGATTCACCCCTCCACTTT | - | TRBJ1-6 | TRBV9
CASSARDMNTEAFF | TGTGCCAGTAGTGCCAGGGATATGAACACTGAAGCTTTCTTT | - | TRBJ1-1 | TRBV19
CASSPGFGTGGVDTQYF | TGTGCCAGCAGCCCGGGGTTTGGGACAGGGGGCGTTGATACGCAGTATTTT | TRBD1 | TRBJ2-3 | TRBV7-9
CASSYSAGPSHGYTF | TGTGCCAGCAGTTACTCCGCGGGACCCAGCCATGGCTACACCTTC | - | TRBJ1-2 | TRBV6-5
CASSDRGGTWETQYF | TGTGCCAGCAGCGACAGGGGAGGTACGTGGGAGACCCAGTACTTC | TRBD1 | TRBJ2-5 | TRBV6-5
CASSSLDRPNTIYF | TGTGCCAGCAGTTCCTTGGACAGACCAAACACCATATATTTT | - | TRBJ1-3 | TRBV6-5
CASSPTTGDGNTIYF | TGTGCCAGCTCACCGACGACAGGGGATGGAAACACCATATATTTT | TRBD1 | TRBJ1-3 | TRBV18
CASSNYRASGANVLTF | TGTGCCAGCAGCAATTACAGGGCGTCCGGGGCCAACGTCCTGACTTTC | - | TRBJ2-6 | TRBV5-4
CAISESGGEPPLHF | TGTGCCATCAGTGAGTCTGGGGGGGAACCACCCCTCCACTTT | - | TRBJ1-6 | TRBV10-3
CASSFTGTGSYGYTF | TGTGCCAGCAGCTTCACAGGGACAGGCTCCTATGGCTACACCTTC | TRBD1 | TRBJ1-2 | TRBV7-9
CASSVAPGNTEAFF | TGTGCCAGCAGCGTAGCTCCAGGGAACACTGAAGCTTTCTTT | - | TRBJ1-1 | TRBV9
CASSPHRGRIEKLFF | TGTGCCAGCAGTCCCCACAGGGGGCGGATTGAAAAACTGTTTTTT | TRBD1 | TRBJ1-4 | TRBV27
CASLLDRASNEQFF | TGTGCCAGCCTGTTGGACAGGGCCTCTAATGAGCAGTTCTTC | TRBD1 | TRBJ2-1 | TRBV7-2
CASPSWGGTGGSEASTDTQYF | TGTGCCAGCCCCAGCTGGGGGGGGACAGGGGGCTCGGAGGCTAGCACAGATACGCAGTATTTT | TRBD1 | TRBJ2-3 | TRBV14
CASSRQGRKYEQYF | TGTGCCAGCAGTAGACAGGGGAGAAAGTACGAGCAGTACTTC | TRBD1 | TRBJ2-7 | TRBV28
CASSYDTYNEQFF | TGTGCCAGCAGTTACGACACCTACAATGAGCAGTTCTTC | - | TRBJ2-1 | TRBV7-2
CASSYSGYGYTF | TGTGCCAGCTCATACAGTGGATATGGCTACACCTTC | - | TRBJ1-2 | TRBV28
CASRGQGASSPLHF | TGTGCCAGCAGGGGACAGGGGGCTTCTTCACCCCTCCACTTT | TRBD1 | TRBJ1-6 | TRBV2
CASSDPHSPSGGYTF | TGCGCCAGCAGTGATCCCCACTCCCCCAGCGGGGGCTACACCTTC | - | TRBJ1-2 | TRBV10-1
CASSISPSTDLSYEQYF | TGTGCCAGTAGCATCTCACCCTCTACAGACCTTTCCTACGAGCAGTACTTC | - | TRBJ2-7 | TRBV19
CASSTGGKDTQYF | TGTGCCAGCTCGACAGGGGGCAAGGATACGCAGTATTTT | TRBD1 | TRBJ2-3 | TRBV18
CASSKDNYNEQFF | TGTGCCAGTAGTAAGGACAACTACAATGAGCAGTTCTTC | - | TRBJ2-1 | TRBV19
CASSQDYRGLEKLFF | TGCGCCAGCAGCCAAGATTACAGGGGGCTGGAAAAACTGTTTTTT | TRBD1 | TRBJ1-4 | TRBV4-3
CASGSFGGDTEAFF | TGTGCCAGCGGCTCATTCGGAGGGGACACTGAAGCTTTCTTT | - | TRBJ1-1 | TRBV28
CASTPGGGPNYGYTF | TGTGCCAGCACCCCCGGAGGGGGCCCTAACTATGGCTACACCTTC | TRBD1 | TRBJ1-2 | TRBV9